This TCR beta chain was recovered during a study of T cell changes during pregnancy in multiple sclerosis (dated by TCRdb to the late 2010s). Study-wide context: In women with multiple sclerosis, the researchers looked at how the T cell repertoire shifted as pregnancy progressed.

Libraries were made using the immunoSEQ multiplex PCR assay. TCRdb carries this immuneACCESS record with in-frame sequences only. Its versions omit some clonotypes, under half of them owing to an unresolved V gene in the studies checked, with the rest unexplained. The sample table records 55,000 to 65,000 clones; 90% of these occur just once. Clones ranked in the top ten supply 3% to 3.5% of the sample. Concerning this clone itself: The clone's antigen remains unknown. No per-base quality is available; no much larger clone lies one base away.

According to the germline V gene (reference sequence), CDR1 reads WNHNN and CDR2 reads SYGVQD. Compared with germline, V lacks 6 bases and J lacks 10 bases; bases without a gene match: 3. Reading from cysteine to phenylalanine, the CDR3 counts 11 amino acids. Only the CDR3 DNA stays, 33 bases, in frame from base 1. Here the chain combines TRBV10-1 and TRBJ1-1, with TRBD1 identical over 9 junction bases. The sample consisted of peripheral blood, taken in the first trimester of pregnancy. The source of this sequence is a female donor in good health, enrolled as a control in a pregnancy study. The encoded CDR3 is CASSETGGAFF. The nucleotide sequence is TGCGCCAGCAGCGAGACAGGGGGAGCTTTCTTT.